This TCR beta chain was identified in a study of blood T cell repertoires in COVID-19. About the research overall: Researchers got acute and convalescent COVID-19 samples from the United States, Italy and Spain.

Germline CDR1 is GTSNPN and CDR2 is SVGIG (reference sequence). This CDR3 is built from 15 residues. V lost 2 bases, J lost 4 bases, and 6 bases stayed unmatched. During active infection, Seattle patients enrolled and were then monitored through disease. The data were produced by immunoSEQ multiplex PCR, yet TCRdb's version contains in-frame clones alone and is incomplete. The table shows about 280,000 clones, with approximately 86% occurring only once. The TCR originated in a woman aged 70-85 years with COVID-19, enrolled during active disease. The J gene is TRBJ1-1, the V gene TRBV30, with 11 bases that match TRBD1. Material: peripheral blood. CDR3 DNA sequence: TGTGCCTGGAGTAATTCCGGGACAGGGGGCACTGAAGCTTTCTTT. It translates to CAWSNSGTGGTEAFF.